The rows below give T cell receptor beta chains drawn from one sample of a study of shared clonotypes between healthy human individuals. Sequenced by immunoSEQ multiplex PCR; TCRdb stores in-frame clones only, minus some. The sample lists around 2,000,000 clones, about 94% occurring once. Sequencing used naive CD8+ T cells sorted from blood. The receptor set was obtained from a young man in good health. The CDR3 runs from the conserved cysteine through the conserved F or W. A D gene is named only where the DNA matches it firmly. A clone size is listed for some rows: how often the clone was seen (once, few, many), or a class if it is expanded.

.	TRBJ2-6	.	16	TRBV4-1	TGCGCCAGCAGCCAAGACGGAAGCTCCGGGGCCAACGTCCTGACTTTC	CASSQDGSSGANVLTF
TRBD2	TRBJ2-1	.	13	TRBV30	TGTGCCCAGGGACTAGAGACGGGCGGTGAGCAGTTCTTC	CAQGLETGGEQFF
.	TRBJ1-1	once	12	TRBV7-8	TGTGCCAGCAGCTCGGGTATCGCTGAAGCTTTCTTT	CASSSGIAEAFF
.	TRBJ2-2	.	13	TRBV6-5	TGTGCCAGCAGCTACGTGGAGTCCGGGGAGCTGTTTTTT	CASSYVESGELFF
.	TRBJ2-7	.	14	TRBV28	TGTGCCAGCAGTCCGGGACCGCGAACCTACGAGCAGTACTTC	CASSPGPRTYEQYF
.	TRBJ2-7	.	15	TRBV5-1	TGCGCCAGCAGCTGGGGGCCGACGGACAGCTACGAGCAGTACTTC	CASSWGPTDSYEQYF
.	TRBJ2-5	.	13	TRBV2	TGTGCCACACGGGACTCAAATCAAGAGACCCAGTACTTC	CATRDSNQETQYF
.	TRBJ1-1	.	15	TRBV5-1	TGCGCCAGCAGCCCGTGGTGGGATACGGAACTGAAAGCTTTCTTT	CASSPWWDTELKAFF
.	TRBJ1-4	.	11	TRBV29-1	TGCAGCGTTCTGGGGAATGAAAAACTGTTTTTT	CSVLGNEKLFF
TRBD1	TRBJ1-2	.	14	TRBV25-1	TGTGCCAGCAGCACTCACCGGGACAGCTATGGCTACACCTTC	CASSTHRDSYGYTF
TRBD1	TRBJ1-1	.	13	TRBV4-1	TGCGCCAGCACCCTCCAGGGGGGAACTGAAGCTTTCTTT	CASTLQGGTEAFF
.	TRBJ2-1	once	12	TRBV28	TGTGCCAGCAGTTTAGGGGCCACTGAGCAGTTCTTC	CASSLGATEQFF
TRBD2	TRBJ2-2	once	18	TRBV11-3	TGTGCCAGCAGCCCGGGACTAGCGGGGCGAGGTTACACCGGGGAGCTGTTTTTT	CASSPGLAGRGYTGELFF
.	TRBJ1-5	.	15	TRBV7-2	TGTGCCAGCAGCTTATCAGGAGTAAACAATCAGCCCCAGCATTTT	CASSLSGVNNQPQHF
.	TRBJ2-7	once	11	TRBV5-4	TGTGCCACCCAGGCAGGGTACGAGCAGTACTTC	CATQAGYEQYF
TRBD1	TRBJ2-7	.	15	TRBV27	TGTGCCAGCAGTTTAGGGCAGGGGGCTTCATACGAGCAGTACTTC	CASSLGQGASYEQYF
.	TRBJ1-2	.	13	TRBV7-9	TGTGCCAGCAGGGCCAGCGAGAACTATGGCTACACCTTC	CASRASENYGYTF
.	TRBJ2-1	.	15	TRBV27	TGTGCCAGCACTATGGACGGGAATTCCTACAATGAGCAGTTCTTC	CASTMDGNSYNEQFF
.	TRBJ2-1	.	15	TRBV4-3	TGCGCCAGCAGCCAAGACGGGAACCAATTCAATGAGCAGTTCTTC	CASSQDGNQFNEQFF
TRBD1	TRBJ1-2	.	17	TRBV27	TGTGCCAGCAGTTTATCGGACAGGGCGCGCTCTTATGATGGCTACACCTTC	CASSLSDRARSYDGYTF
TRBD1	TRBJ2-7	.	15	TRBV2	TGTGCCAGCAGTGAAGGGACAGGTATAACCTACGAGCAGTACTTC	CASSEGTGITYEQYF
.	TRBJ1-4	.	13	TRBV27	TGTGCCAGCAGTTCAGACAGAAATGAAAAACTGTTTTTT	CASSSDRNEKLFF
.	TRBJ1-1	few	15	TRBV10-3	TGTGCCATCAGTGCCCAGGGTTTAAGTAACACTGAAGCTTTCTTT	CAISAQGLSNTEAFF
.	TRBJ2-7	few	12	TRBV5-6	TGTGCCAGCAGCGGGGCGGCCTACGAGCAGTACTTC	CASSGAAYEQYF
.	TRBJ1-1	.	13	TRBV2	TGTGCCAGCTTTAGGGAGTCGTGGACTGAAGCTTTCTTT	CASFRESWTEAFF
.	TRBJ1-6	few	15	TRBV10-3	TGTGCCATCAGTGAGTCCCAGGGTAATAATTCACCCCTCCACTTT	CAISESQGNNSPLHF
.	TRBJ2-3	.	13	TRBV11-2	TGTGCCAGCAGCTTAGCCTTTACAGATACGCAGTATTTT	CASSLAFTDTQYF
.	TRBJ1-1	.	13	TRBV9	TGTGCCAGCAGCGTTTTCGATTCCGGTGAAGCTTTCTTT	CASSVFDSGEAFF
.	TRBJ2-7	.	17	TRBV11-2	TGTGCCAGCAGCTTAGGCCCACGCGGCGAACCATCCTACGAGCAGTACTTC	CASSLGPRGEPSYEQYF
.	TRBJ1-1	.	14	TRBV7-9	TGTGCCAGCAGCTTTTCAACAGCGAACACTGAAGCTTTCTTT	CASSFSTANTEAFF
.	TRBJ1-1	.	11	TRBV7-2	TGTGCCAGTCCTTCGAACACTGAAGCTTTCTTT	CASPSNTEAFF
TRBD1	TRBJ1-1	.	16	TRBV19	TGTGCCAGTAGTCCCGGGACAGGGCGGGAGAACACTGAAGCTTTCTTT	CASSPGTGRENTEAFF
.	TRBJ2-1	.	16	TRBV6-5	TGTGCCAGCAGTTTTTCGACAGGAAGCTCCTACAATGAGCAGTTCTTC	CASSFSTGSSYNEQFF
.	TRBJ1-4	.	15	TRBV6-6	TGTGCCAGCAGTTACTCAGGGGCAACTAATGAAAAACTGTTTTTT	CASSYSGATNEKLFF
.	TRBJ2-7	.	13	TRBV5-8	TGTGCCAGCAATATGCTTGGTGATGACGAGCAGTACTTC	CASNMLGDDEQYF
TRBD2	TRBJ2-1	.	18	TRBV9	TGTGCCAGCAGCGTAGAGGGGAGCGGGAAAGGGTCCTACAATGAGCAGTTCTTC	CASSVEGSGKGSYNEQFF
TRBD1	TRBJ2-7	.	14	TRBV7-9	TGTGCCAGCACCATGACAGGGCCCCTCGACGAGCAGTACTTC	CASTMTGPLDEQYF
.	TRBJ1-2	.	11	TRBV30	TGTGCCTCGGACAGCCGAGATCGCTACACCTTC	CASDSRDRYTF
.	TRBJ1-5	.	13	TRBV7-8	TGTGCCAGCAGCTTATCGCCTAATCAGCCCCAGCATTTT	CASSLSPNQPQHF
.	TRBJ2-1	.	15	TRBV29-1	TGCAGCGTTGTACCGACGACAGTTTCCTACAATGAGCAGTTCTTC	CSVVPTTVSYNEQFF
.	TRBJ2-7	.	12	TRBV30	TGTGCCTGGAGTGGAGATTCCTACGAGCAGTACTTC	CAWSGDSYEQYF
.	TRBJ1-1	.	14	TRBV27	TGTGCCAGCAGTTTATCGGTTGGAGTAACTGAAGCTTTCTTT	CASSLSVGVTEAFF
TRBD1	TRBJ2-1	.	15	TRBV5-1	TGCGCCAGCAGTTCCGGGACAGAAGCCTACAATGAGCAGTTCTTC	CASSSGTEAYNEQFF
TRBD2	TRBJ2-1	.	16	TRBV9	TGTGCCAGCAGCGCCCCGGGGGGGACTAGCCACAATGAGCAGTTCTTC	CASSAPGGTSHNEQFF
.	TRBJ2-7	.	13	TRBV29-1	TGCAGCGTTACAGCAGGGGTAGGCTACGAGCAGTACTTC	CSVTAGVGYEQYF
.	TRBJ1-1	.	14	TRBV11-2	TGTGCCAGCAGCTTAGCAGGGGCGGGCACTGAAGCTTTCTTT	CASSLAGAGTEAFF
.	TRBJ2-4	.	16	TRBV10-1	TGCGCCAGCGGGGGGACGATTCAGGGAGCCAAAAACATTCAGTACTTC	CASGGTIQGAKNIQYF
TRBD2	TRBJ2-7	.	14	TRBV27	TGTGCCAGCCGCCGCGGGGGGGGGTCCTACGAGCAGTACTTC	CASRRGGGSYEQYF
.	TRBJ2-7	.	10	TRBV27	TGTGCCAGCAGCTCCTACGAGCAGTACTTC	CASSSYEQYF
.	TRBJ2-1	.	14	TRBV4-3	TGCGCCAGCAGCCAAGATAGAGGCTCCTGGGAGCAGTTCTTC	CASSQDRGSWEQFF
.	TRBJ2-2	.	14	TRBV5-4	TGTGCCAGCAGCATCAACGGGGGCACCGGGGAGCTGTTTTTT	CASSINGGTGELFF
TRBD2	TRBJ2-2	.	18	TRBV5-4	TGTGCCAGCACCCTTTCGTACGGAGGCTCGGGAGGCACCGGGGAGCTGTTTTTT	CASTLSYGGSGGTGELFF
TRBD1	TRBJ1-2	once	17	TRBV5-1	TGCGCCAGCAGCGAGAGCGGACCGGGACAGGGGTTTGATGGCTACACCTTC	CASSESGPGQGFDGYTF
.	TRBJ2-2	.	13	TRBV6-5	TGTGCCAGCCTATCACCTAACACCGGGGAGCTGTTTTTT	CASLSPNTGELFF
.	TRBJ2-7	.	13	TRBV5-1	TGCGCCAGCAGCCCGGACTACCTTAGAGAGCAGTACTTC	CASSPDYLREQYF
TRBD2	TRBJ2-7	.	13	TRBV7-9	TGTGCCAGCGGGGGGGGTTACCTCTACGAGCAGTACTTC	CASGGGYLYEQYF
TRBD1	TRBJ2-3	few	14	TRBV28	TGTGCCAGCAGTTTAACAGGGGGCACAGATACGCAGTATTTT	CASSLTGGTDTQYF
TRBD1	TRBJ1-2	.	17	TRBV7-6	TGTGCCAGCAGCCAATTAGAGGTACAGGGGCCTAACTATGGCTACACCTTC	CASSQLEVQGPNYGYTF
TRBD2	TRBJ2-2	.	21	TRBV2	TGTGCCAGCAGTGAACCTACCGGGACTAGCGGGAGGGCCGTCCCCACCGGGGAGCTGTTTTTT	CASSEPTGTSGRAVPTGELFF
TRBD1	TRBJ1-1	.	14	TRBV5-4	TGTGCCAGCAGCTTTAAAGGGGGCGACACTGAAGCTTTCTTT	CASSFKGGDTEAFF